These 29 T cell receptor beta chains were all obtained from the same sample, sequenced in a study of cytomegalovirus exposure and HLA in healthy donors. Assay used: immunoSEQ multiplex PCR; TCRdb lists only in-frame clones, some missing. The sample has about 54,000 clones, more than 70% seen once. The sequenced material came from PBMCs. Receptors originate from a woman aged 18 to 35 in good health and CMV-seropositive.

The chain carries TRBV27 and TRBJ2-1, with D perhaps matching TRBD1 (5 bases). CDR3 length: 12 residues. Germline V gene data show CDR1 as MNHEY and CDR2 as SMNVEV (reference sequence). Trimming removed 5 bases at V and 5 bases at J, with 7 bases between. DNA of the CDR3: TGTGCCAGCAGTAGCAGGGACAATGAGCAGTTCTTC. Its translation is CASSSRDNEQFF.

CDR3 sequence (DNA): TGTGCCAGCAGCCAAGATGGGCAGGGGGTAGATACGCAGTATTTT. It encodes CASSQDGQGVDTQYF. The V gene is TRBV4-2, the J gene TRBJ2-3; 7 bases match TRBD1. J gave up 5 bases and V 0 bases, and 5 bases lay outside the gene matches. Germline V gene data show CDR1 as LGHNA and CDR2 as YNFKEQ. CDR3 length: 15 residues.

This clone turned up a few times. The chain combines TRBV10-3 with TRBJ1-4; a weak D match, TRBD1 (5 bases). Germline CDR1 ENHRY, CDR2 SYGVKD. Trimming shortened V by 4 bases and J by 7 bases, and 13 bases separated the two germline ends. This CDR3 region has 14 residues. The CDR3 coding sequence is TGTGCCATCAGTGGGGCAGGGAATCCTGAAAAACTGTTTTTT. This translates into CAISGAGNPEKLFF.

V is TRBV19 and J is TRBJ1-4; D is possibly TRBD1 (5 bases). CDR3 length: 14 residues. Germline CDR1 LNHDA, CDR2 SQIVND (reference sequence). The V end was cut by 3 bases, the J end by 7 bases, with 12 bases between. The CDR3 protein is CASSMDGRGEKLFF. The CDR3 bases are TGTGCCAGTAGTATGGACGGAAGGGGTGAAAAACTGTTTTTT.

This chain joins TRBV11-2 and TRBJ1-6; possible D gene TRBD1, 5 bases. This CDR3 comprises 15 residues. Germline assignment: CDR1 SGHAT and CDR2 FQNNGV. V was shortened by 0 bases and J by 8 bases, with 11 bases between the two germline ends. The CDR3 loop is CASSLDGRGDSPLHF. CDR3 sequence (DNA): TGTGCCAGCAGCTTAGATGGGAGGGGTGATTCACCCCTCCACTTT.

The rearrangement links TRBV19 to TRBJ2-1, with 10 bases fitting TRBD2. The germline V gene has CDR1 LNHDA and CDR2 SQIVND (reference sequence). This CDR3 region has 15 residues. V lost 2 bases and J lost 7; bases outside the gene matches: 5. CDR3: CASSIRAGGLNEQFF. The DNA for the CDR3 is TGTGCCAGTAGTATACGAGCGGGGGGGCTAAATGAGCAGTTCTTC.

The V gene is TRBV10-3, the J gene TRBJ2-3, with TRBD2 matching over 12 bases. The CDR3 is made up of 17 amino acids. J was trimmed by 5 bases and V by 0 bases; bases with no gene match: 6. Germline-derived CDR1 and CDR2 are ENHRY and SYGVKD. For the CDR3, the DNA is TGTGCCATCAGTGAGTCCCCTAGCGGGGGGGCAGGAGATACGCAGTATTTT. This sequence encodes CAISESPSGGAGDTQYF.

The chain combines TRBV4-3 with TRBJ2-3; 11 positions agree with TRBD2. Germline V gene data show CDR1 as LGHNA and CDR2 as YSLEER. The CDR3 covers 17 residues. Trimming removed 0 bases from V and 3 bases from J; junction bases left unmatched: 5. CDR3 DNA sequence: TGCGCCAGCAGCCAAGATGTAGTAGCGGGGGGGACAGATACGCAGTATTTT. This gives the protein CASSQDVVAGGTDTQYF.

The J gene is TRBJ1-1, the V gene TRBV4-3; TRBD1 might be the D (5 bases). Per germline, CDR1 LGHNA and CDR2 YSLEER. The V end was cut by 0 bases, the J end by 1 base, with 6 bases between. There are 14 residues in the CDR3. The CDR3, as DNA: TGCGCCAGCAGCCAAGACAGGGAGAACACTGAAGCTTTCTTT. This gives the protein CASSQDRENTEAFF.

This clone was counted a single time. The chain recombines TRBV5-4 with TRBJ2-2, with TRBD1 identical over 9 bases. The V gene end was trimmed by 4 bases and the J gene end by 7 bases; junction bases not matched to a gene: 8. CDR3 length equals 15 residues. CDR1 SGHNT and CDR2 YYREEE come from the germline V gene (reference sequence). In DNA, the CDR3 is TGTGCCAGCAGCCGCCGGGACAGGGAAGTCGGGGAGCTGTTTTTT. Translated, it gives CASSRRDREVGELFF.

The V call is TRBV6-6, the J call TRBJ1-5, with D possibly TRBD1 on 6 matching bases. V was trimmed by 7 bases and J by 0 bases, leaving 10 bases between them. Per germline, CDR1 MNHNY and CDR2 SVGAGI (reference sequence). CDR3 length: 14 residues. The DNA of the CDR3 is TGTGCCAGCACCGGGACATCTAGCAATCAGCCCCAGCATTTT. Residues: CASTGTSSNQPQHF.

The V and J genes are TRBV18 and TRBJ1-5, with 8 bases fitting TRBD1. Germline CDR1 reads KGHSH; CDR2 reads LQKENI. The CDR3 length is 13 residues. The V segment lost 6 bases and the J segment 6 bases; nucleotides outside the gene matches: 4. Here the CDR3 reads CASSQDRVQPQHF. The DNA for the CDR3 is TGTGCCAGCTCGCAGGACAGGGTTCAGCCCCAGCATTTT. The full variable domain, in which reference TRBV18 and TRBJ1-5 provide the parts outside the CDR3, is NAGVMQNPRHLVRRRGQEARLRCSPMKGHSHVYWYRQLPEEGLKFMVYLQKENIIDESGMPKERFSAEFPKEGPSILRIQQVVRGDSAAYFCASSQDRVQPQHFGDGTRLSIL.

This rearrangement joins TRBV4-3 to TRBJ1-1, with a possible D match to TRBD1 (5 bases). This CDR3 is built from 12 residues. V lost 2 bases and J 6 bases, leaving 7 bases between the germline ends. CDR1 and CDR2 (germline): LGHNA, YSLEER. The CDR3 region is CASSQRGSEAFF. For the CDR3, the DNA is TGCGCCAGCAGCCAAAGGGGCTCTGAAGCTTTCTTT.

V gene TRBV6-4 combines with J gene TRBJ2-2; 8 nucleotides line up with TRBD1. Germline CDR1 MRHNA, CDR2 SNTAGT. This CDR3 is 16 amino acids long. V was clipped by 0 bases and J by 4 bases; unmatched bases: 4. CDR3 sequence (DNA): TGTGCCAGCAGTGACTCGTTGACAGGGGCCACCGGGGAGCTGTTTTTT. Translated: CASSDSLTGATGELFF.

The rearrangement links TRBV21-1 to TRBJ1-1. TRBV21-1 is annotated as a pseudogene. The CDR3 contains 16 residues. CDR3 loop: CASSNTGLPSDTEAFF. The CDR3 region has the DNA TGTGCCAGCAGCAATACGGGACTCCCGAGCGACACTGAAGCTTTCTTT.

V usage is TRBV28 and J usage is TRBJ1-2; 9 bases are a match to TRBD1. V shed 6 bases, J shed 2 bases, and the junction held 13 bases outside the gene matches. This CDR3 has 17 residues. The germline V gene encodes CDR1 MDHEN and CDR2 SYDVKM. The CDR3 sequence: CASSDPGTGFLNYGYTF. DNA of the CDR3: TGTGCCAGCAGCGACCCCGGGACAGGGTTTTTGAACTATGGCTACACCTTC.

CDR3 DNA: TGTGCCAGCAGCCTCGCCGGGGACAGAGGTAATTCACCCCTCCACTTT. Translating it yields CASSLAGDRGNSPLHF. The rearrangement links TRBV5-5 to TRBJ1-6; 7 bases are a match to TRBD1. The germline V gene has CDR1 SGHKS and CDR2 YYEKEE (reference sequence). This CDR3 is 16 amino acids long. The trim removed 4 bases at V and 6 bases at J, leaving 10 bases unmatched.

The chain recombines TRBV9 with TRBJ2-1; 9 nucleotides match TRBD1. Germline CDR1 SGDLS, CDR2 YYNGEE. V dropped 0 bases and J dropped 9; count of bases not matched to a gene: 10. This CDR3 contains 16 residues. In nucleotides, the CDR3 is TGTGCCAGCAGCGTAGGGCGTCGGGACAGGGATGCTGAGCAGTTCTTC. Translation: CASSVGRRDRDAEQFF. Based on the CDR3 plus reference TRBV9 and TRBJ2-1, the full variable domain is DSGVTQTPKHLITATGQRVTLRCSPRSGDLSVYWYQQSLDQGLQFLIQYYNGEERAKGNILERFSAQQFPDLHSELNLSSLELGDSALYFCASSVGRRDRDAEQFFGPGTRLTVL.

The J gene is TRBJ2-1, the V gene TRBV6-4, with 7 bases matching TRBD2. This CDR3 contains 16 residues. Germline-derived CDR1 and CDR2 are MRHNA and SNTAGT. J gave up 1 base and V 0 bases, and 3 bases lay outside the gene matches. The CDR3, as DNA: TGTGCCAGCAGTGACTCCGGCGGGGGTTCCTACAATGAGCAGTTCTTC. Its protein product is CASSDSGGGSYNEQFF.

CDR3 residues: CASSTPGLSPLHF. The CDR3 DNA is TGTGCCAGCAGTACCCCGGGACTTTCACCCCTCCACTTT. The J gene is TRBJ1-6, the V gene TRBV6-6; perhaps TRBD1 as D (5 bases). The CDR3 consists of 13 residues. Germline CDR1 and CDR2: MNHNY and SVGAGI (reference sequence). Trimming pared 5 bases from V and 9 bases from J, leaving 11 bases between.

V and J are TRBV15 and TRBJ1-3, with a tentative D call TRBD1 (6 bases). Germline V gives CDR1 LNHNV, CDR2 YYDKDF (reference sequence). V was cut by 4 bases and J by 4 bases, with 14 bases left in between. The CDR3 runs to 15 residues. The CDR3 DNA reads TGTGCCACCAGCATGGGGGGGGCACGGGGAAACACCATATATTTT. This sequence encodes CATSMGGARGNTIYF. The full variable domain, in which reference TRBV15 and TRBJ1-3 provide the parts outside the CDR3, is DAMVIQNPRYQVTQFGKPVTLSCSQTLNHNVMYWYQQKSSQAPKLLFHYYDKDFNNEADTPDNFQSRRPNTSFCFLDIRSPGLGDTAMYLCATSMGGARGNTIYFGEGSWLTVV.

The J gene is TRBJ2-3, the V gene TRBV5-1; no firm D call. CDR3 size: 14 residues. From germline, CDR1 is SGHRS and CDR2 YFSETQ. Between the trimmed V and J ends, which lost 4 bases and 0 bases, there was a span of 9 bases. The CDR3 DNA is TGCGCCAGCAGCCCATCGACTAGCACAGATACGCAGTATTTT. Its protein product is CASSPSTSTDTQYF.

The chain uses TRBV13 and TRBJ1-2, with D possibly being TRBD1 (6 bases). The CDR3 has 12 residues. The V end lost 6 bases, the J end lost 8 bases, and 13 bases lay between the germline ends. CDR1 PRHDT and CDR2 FYEKMQ come from the germline V gene (reference sequence). The CDR3 region is CASRDTGLGYTF. CDR3 nucleotides: TGTGCCAGCAGGGATACAGGGTTGGGCTACACCTTC.

The chain carries TRBV11-2 and TRBJ1-6, with no clear D. The germline V and J ends were trimmed by 6 bases and 0 bases, with 12 bases remaining between them. The V gene's germline CDR1 is SGHAT and CDR2 FQNNGV. This CDR3 is 16 amino acids long. Here the CDR3 reads CASSELGSSYNSPLHF. DNA for the CDR3: TGTGCCAGCAGTGAACTAGGGAGCTCCTATAATTCACCCCTCCACTTT.

The chain joins TRBV6-1 to TRBJ2-5; D not resolved. V was shortened by 6 bases and J by 5 bases, with 10 bases between the two germline ends. Germline values: CDR1 MNHNS, CDR2 SASEGT. The length of the CDR3 is 12 residues. CDR3 loop: CASSSMRETQYF. The CDR3 DNA sequence: TGTGCCAGCAGCTCAATGCGGGAGACCCAGTACTTC.

The chain links TRBV27 to TRBJ2-3; 10 bases match TRBD2. J lost 0 bases, V lost 6 bases, and 3 bases had no gene match. The CDR3 spans 15 residues. Germline CDR1 is MNHEY and CDR2 is SMNVEV (reference sequence). In DNA form, the CDR3 reads TGTGCCAGCAGACTTAGCGGGGGGAGCACAGATACGCAGTATTTT. Protein sequence: CASRLSGGSTDTQYF.

The genes are TRBV7-2 and TRBJ2-1; 10 bases are shared with TRBD2. The CDR3 contains 17 residues. Trimming took 4 bases from V and 2 from J; bases not matched to a gene: 8. The germline gives CDR1 SGHTA, CDR2 FQGNSA. The CDR3 nucleotides read TGTGCCAGCAGCTCCGGTAAGGGACTAGCGCCCTACAATGAGCAGTTCTTC. Its protein product is CASSSGKGLAPYNEQFF.

The chain couples TRBV27 to TRBJ2-7; no clear D gene. CDR1 is MNHEY and CDR2 is SMNVEV in the germline V gene (reference sequence). Trimming shortened V by 3 bases and J by 3 bases, and 9 bases separated the two germline ends. There are 13 residues in the CDR3. CDR3 residues: CASSLGRDYEQYF. In DNA, the CDR3 is TGTGCCAGCAGTTTGGGCCGAGACTACGAGCAGTACTTC.

This clone was observed a handful of times. The chain couples TRBV6-5 to TRBJ1-5, with D possibly being TRBD1 (6 bases). Trimming pared 6 bases from V and 4 bases from J, leaving 16 bases between. The CDR3 length is 15 residues. The V gene's germline CDR1 is MNHEY and CDR2 SVGAGI. The CDR3 DNA is TGTGCCAGCAGCCTTGACAGGTTCGGTAATCAGCCCCAGCATTTT. Translated: CASSLDRFGNQPQHF.